In its sample, the clone carrying this TCR beta chain was seen many times. What it binds is not known. Axillary draining lymph nodes of breast cancer patients supplied the node samples. The data were obtained in a study of breast tumors, draining lymph nodes, adjacent tissues. MiXCR, run by TCRdb on the multiplex PCR reads, gives a single entry per CDR3 protein. The sample consists of some 100,000 distinct CDR3 sequences, about 20% of them appearing once. Germline V gene data show CDR1 as SEHNR and CDR2 as FQNEAQ (reference sequence). Trimming cost V 1 base and J 7 bases, with 2 bases left between them. The CDR3 totals 12 residues. Study findings and constraints: The lymph node origin of tumor T cells was framed as consistent with a hypothesis, not demonstrated. Data fit most tumor T cells coming from lymph node, expanding in tumor.

This rearrangement joins TRBV7-9 to TRBJ1-6, with D hard to call. This TCR came from a female donor with breast cancer. Some clones in this sample may be carry-over from other donors' samples. The sequencing input was axillary lymph node tissue. CDR3 nucleotide sequence: TGTGCCAGCAGCTTAGGAAATTCACCCCTCCACTTT. Translating it yields CASSLGNSPLHF.